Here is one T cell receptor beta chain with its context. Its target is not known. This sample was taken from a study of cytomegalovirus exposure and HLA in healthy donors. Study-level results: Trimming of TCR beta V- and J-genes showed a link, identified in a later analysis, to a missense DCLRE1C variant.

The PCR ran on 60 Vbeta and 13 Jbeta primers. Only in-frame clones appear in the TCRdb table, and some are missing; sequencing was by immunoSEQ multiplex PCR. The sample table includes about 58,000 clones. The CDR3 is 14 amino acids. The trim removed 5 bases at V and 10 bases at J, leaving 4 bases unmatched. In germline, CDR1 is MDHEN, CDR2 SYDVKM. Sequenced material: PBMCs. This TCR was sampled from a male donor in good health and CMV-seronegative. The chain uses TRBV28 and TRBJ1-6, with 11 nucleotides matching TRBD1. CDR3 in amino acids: CASSQDRGHSPLHF. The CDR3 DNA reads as TGTGCCAGCAGTCAGGACAGGGGGCACTCACCCCTCCACTTT.